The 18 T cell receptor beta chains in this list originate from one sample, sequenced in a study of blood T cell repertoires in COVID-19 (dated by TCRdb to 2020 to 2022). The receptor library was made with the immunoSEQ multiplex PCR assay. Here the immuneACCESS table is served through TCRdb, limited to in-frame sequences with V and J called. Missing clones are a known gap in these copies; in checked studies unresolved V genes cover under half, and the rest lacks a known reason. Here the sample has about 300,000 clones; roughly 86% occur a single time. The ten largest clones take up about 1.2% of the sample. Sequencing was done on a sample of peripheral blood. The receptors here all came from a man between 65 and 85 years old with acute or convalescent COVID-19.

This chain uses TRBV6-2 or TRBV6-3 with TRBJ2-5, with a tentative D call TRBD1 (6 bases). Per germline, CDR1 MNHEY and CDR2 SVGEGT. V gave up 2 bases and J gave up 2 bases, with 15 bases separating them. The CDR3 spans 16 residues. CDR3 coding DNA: TGTGCCAGCAGTTACAGTCCAGGACAGTTGCAAGAGACCCAGTACTTC. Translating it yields CASSYSPGQLQETQYF.

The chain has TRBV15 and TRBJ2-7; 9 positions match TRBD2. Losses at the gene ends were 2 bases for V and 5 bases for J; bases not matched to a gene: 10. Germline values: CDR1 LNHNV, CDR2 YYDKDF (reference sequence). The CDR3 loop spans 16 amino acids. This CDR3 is CATSRRRDSGRNEQYF. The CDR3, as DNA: TGTGCCACCAGCAGACGACGGGATAGCGGGAGAAACGAGCAGTACTTC.

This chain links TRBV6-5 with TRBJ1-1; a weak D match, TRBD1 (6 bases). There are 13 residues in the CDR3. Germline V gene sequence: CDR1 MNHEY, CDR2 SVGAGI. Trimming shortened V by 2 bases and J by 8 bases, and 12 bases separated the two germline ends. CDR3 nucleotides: TGTGCCAGCAGTTACGAAACCGGGACAGAAGCTTTCTTT. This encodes CASSYETGTEAFF.

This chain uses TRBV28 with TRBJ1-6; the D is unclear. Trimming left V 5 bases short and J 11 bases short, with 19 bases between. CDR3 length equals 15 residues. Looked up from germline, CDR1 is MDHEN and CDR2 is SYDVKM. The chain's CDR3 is CASSTRVPLLTPLHF. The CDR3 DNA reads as TGTGCCAGCAGTACCCGGGTTCCGTTACTGACACCCCTCCACTTT.

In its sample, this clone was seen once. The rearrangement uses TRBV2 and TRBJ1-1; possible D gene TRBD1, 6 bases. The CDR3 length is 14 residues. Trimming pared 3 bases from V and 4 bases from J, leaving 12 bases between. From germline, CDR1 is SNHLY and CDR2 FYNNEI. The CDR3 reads CASSEGNRATEAFF. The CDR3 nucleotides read TGTGCCAGCAGTGAGGGTAACAGGGCCACTGAAGCTTTCTTT.

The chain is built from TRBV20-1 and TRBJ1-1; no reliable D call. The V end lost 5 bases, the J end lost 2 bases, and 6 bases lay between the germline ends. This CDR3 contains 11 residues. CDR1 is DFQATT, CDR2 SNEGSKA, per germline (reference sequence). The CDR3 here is CSASHNTEAFF. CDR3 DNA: TGCAGTGCTTCACACAACACTGAAGCTTTCTTT.

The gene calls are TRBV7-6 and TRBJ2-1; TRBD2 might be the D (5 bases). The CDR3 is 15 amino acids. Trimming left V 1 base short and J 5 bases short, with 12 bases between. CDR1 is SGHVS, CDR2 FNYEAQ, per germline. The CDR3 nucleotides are TGTGCCAGCAGCTTAGGACTAACATCGAACAATGAGCAGTTCTTC. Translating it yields CASSLGLTSNNEQFF.

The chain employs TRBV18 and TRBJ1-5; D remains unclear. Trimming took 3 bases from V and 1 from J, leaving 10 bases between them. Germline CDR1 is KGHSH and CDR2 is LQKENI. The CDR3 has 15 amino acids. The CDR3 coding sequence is TGTGCCAGCTCACCGCGAGGATCGAGCAATCAGCCCCAGCATTTT. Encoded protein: CASSPRGSSNQPQHF.

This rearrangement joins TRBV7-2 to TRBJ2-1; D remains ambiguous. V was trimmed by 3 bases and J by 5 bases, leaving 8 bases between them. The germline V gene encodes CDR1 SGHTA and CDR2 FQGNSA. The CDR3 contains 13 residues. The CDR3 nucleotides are TGTGCCAGCAGCTTTAACAGAAACAATGAGCAGTTCTTC. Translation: CASSFNRNNEQFF.

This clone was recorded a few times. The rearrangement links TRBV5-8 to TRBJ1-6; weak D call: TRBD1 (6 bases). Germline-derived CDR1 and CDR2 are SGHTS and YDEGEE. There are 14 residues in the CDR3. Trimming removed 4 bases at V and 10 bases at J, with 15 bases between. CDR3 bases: TGTGCCAGCAGCACCGGGACAAGTGGCTCACCCCTCCACTTT. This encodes CASSTGTSGSPLHF. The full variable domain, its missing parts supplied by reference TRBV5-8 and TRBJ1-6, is EAGVTQSPTHLIKTRGQQATLRCSPISGHTSVYWYQQALGLGLQFLLWYDEGEERNRGNFPPRFSGRQFPNYSSELNVNALELEDSALYLCASSTGTSGSPLHFGNGTRLTVT.

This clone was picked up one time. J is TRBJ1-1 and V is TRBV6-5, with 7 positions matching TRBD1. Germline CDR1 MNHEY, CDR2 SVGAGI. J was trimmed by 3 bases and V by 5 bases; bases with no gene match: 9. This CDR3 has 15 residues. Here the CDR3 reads CASSLTGATDTEAFF. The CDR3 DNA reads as TGTGCCAGCAGTCTAACAGGGGCAACCGACACTGAAGCTTTCTTT.

The CDR3 sequence: CASSPGQGMETQYF. The CDR3, as DNA: TGCGCCAGCAGCCCGGGACAGGGGATGGAGACCCAGTACTTC. The chain joins TRBV4-1 to TRBJ2-5, with 10 positions matching TRBD1. Per the germline V gene, CDR1 is MGHRA and CDR2 is YSYEKL. This CDR3 is 14 amino acids long. With 4 bases clipped from V and 5 bases from J, the junction kept 4 bases outside the gene matches.

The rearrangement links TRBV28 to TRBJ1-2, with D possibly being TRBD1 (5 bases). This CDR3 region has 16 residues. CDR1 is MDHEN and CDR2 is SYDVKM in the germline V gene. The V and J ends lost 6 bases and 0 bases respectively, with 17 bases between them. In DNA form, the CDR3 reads TGTGCCAGCAGCCCGGGGGGGGTCGGGACTAACTATGGCTACACCTTC. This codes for CASSPGGVGTNYGYTF.

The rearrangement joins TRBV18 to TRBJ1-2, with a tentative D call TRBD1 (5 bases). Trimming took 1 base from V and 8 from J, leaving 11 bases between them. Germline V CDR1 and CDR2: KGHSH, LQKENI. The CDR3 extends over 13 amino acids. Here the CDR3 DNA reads TGTGCCAGCTCACCACTAGCAGGGTTGGGCTACACCTTC. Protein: CASSPLAGLGYTF.

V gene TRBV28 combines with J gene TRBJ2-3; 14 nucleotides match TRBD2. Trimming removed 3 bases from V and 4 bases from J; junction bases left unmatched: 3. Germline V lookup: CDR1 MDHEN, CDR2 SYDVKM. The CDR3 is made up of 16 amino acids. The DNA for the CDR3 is TGTGCCAGCAGTTTGGGACTAGCGGGAGATCCAGATACGCAGTATTTT. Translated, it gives CASSLGLAGDPDTQYF.

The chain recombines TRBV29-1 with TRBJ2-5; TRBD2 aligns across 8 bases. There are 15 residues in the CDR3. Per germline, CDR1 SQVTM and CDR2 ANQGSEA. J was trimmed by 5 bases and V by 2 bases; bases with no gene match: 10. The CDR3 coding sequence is TGCAGCGTTGAATTGGCGGGGGGCCTTCGGGAGACCCAGTACTTC. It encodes CSVELAGGLRETQYF.

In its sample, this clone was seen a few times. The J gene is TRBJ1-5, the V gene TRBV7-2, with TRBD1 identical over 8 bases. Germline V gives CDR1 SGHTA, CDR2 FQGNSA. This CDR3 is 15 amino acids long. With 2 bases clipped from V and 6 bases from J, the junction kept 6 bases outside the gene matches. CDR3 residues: CASSLYAGGGQPQHF. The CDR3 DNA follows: TGTGCCAGCAGCTTATACGCAGGGGGCGGTCAGCCCCAGCATTTT.

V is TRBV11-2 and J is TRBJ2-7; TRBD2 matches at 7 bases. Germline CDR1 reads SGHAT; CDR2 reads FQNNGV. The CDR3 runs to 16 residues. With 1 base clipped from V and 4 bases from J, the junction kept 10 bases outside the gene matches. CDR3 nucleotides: TGTGCCAGCAGCTTAGTCAGCGGGACCCCAACTTACGAGCAGTACTTC. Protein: CASSLVSGTPTYEQYF.